The subject of this entry is one T cell receptor (beta chain). Its antigen remains unknown. This specimen belongs to a study of regulatory T cells in long-lasting Graves disease. Study-wide findings and caveats: Relative to newly diagnosed Graves' patients, persistent ones had lower TCR diversity. Under persistent disease, TRBV28, TRBJ1-2 and TRBJ2-5 were used preferentially.

Arm-PCR of CDR3 regions and iRepertoire HTBI primers were used to build TCR beta libraries. TCRdb recomputed calls from the multiplex PCR reads with MiXCR, one row per CDR3 protein. The data show approximately 490,000 distinct CDR3 sequences, with roughly 15% seen just once and more than 9% held by the top ten. Time point here: newly diagnosed GD, antithyroid drugs for less than 3 months. Preparation of the TCR library used RNA extracted from PBMCs. This CDR3 has 12 amino acids. CDR1 and CDR2 (germline): LNHDA, SQIVND (reference sequence). V lost 7 bases to trimming and J lost 8 bases; unmatched junction nucleotides: 7. Separately, the same data were catalogued under a study of T cells in Graves' hyperthyroidism and ophthalmopathy. Per that paper: The study used the HTBI primer set for a first-round RT-PCR of the TCR CDR3. Ophthalmopathy stood apart from stable hyperthyroidism in a 13 V-J model.

The origin of this receptor is a man aged 35 to 55 with Graves disease. The specimen comprised peripheral blood mononuclear cells (PBMCs), sampled at new diagnosis, from a patient treated with antithyroid drugs. The chain carries TRBV19 and TRBJ1-2; 7 positions agree with TRBD1. The CDR3 loop is CASTSQGRGYTF. CDR3 in DNA: TGTGCCAGTACTTCACAGGGGCGAGGCTACACCTTC.